The T cell receptor (beta chain) under discussion was sequenced for a study of radiotherapy plus CTLA-4 blockade in lung cancer (dated by TCRdb to the late 2010s). A note on the overall study: Objective responses occurred in about 20% of enrolled patients, and 31% achieved disease control. The investigation overall reported the following: After treatment with radiotherapy and ipilimumab, TCR clones that originated in tumors expanded in peripheral blood. Early dynamic changes in blood T cell clones, together with increased serum interferon-beta after radiation, were reported as the strongest predictors of response.

CDR1 and CDR2 were assigned from the germline V gene (reference sequence) as LNHDA and SQIVND. The germline V end is reduced by 6 bases and the J end by 1 base; junction bases left unmatched: 4. The CDR3 runs 14 residues from the cysteine to the phenylalanine. Kept here is only the CDR3 DNA, which spans 42 bases and is read in frame from base 1. Focal radiation therapy combined with CTLA-4 blockade (ipilimumab) was tested in patients with chemo-refractory metastatic non-small-cell lung cancer. Comments on this clone: There is no known antigen for this receptor. No much larger clone is present one base from it, and per-base qualities are unavailable.

The library was produced with the immunoSEQ multiplex PCR assay. As stored in TCRdb, this immuneACCESS dataset retains in-frame rearrangements with V and J assigned. A fraction of the clones does not appear; measured against another copy, unresolved V genes explain less than half of the discrepancy, and the remainder lacks a known reason. This sample is represented by more than 90,000 clones; more than 65% of them were singletons. 5.2% of the sample is held by the ten biggest clonotypes. The sequence came from a human donor with non-small cell lung cancer who had a partial response to radiotherapy plus ipilimumab. The source material was peripheral blood, sampled from a patient treated with radiotherapy plus ipilimumab. The V gene is TRBV19 and the J gene is TRBJ1-1; the central 8 bases match TRBD1. The bases read TGTGCCAGTAGATCAGGACAGGGGAACACTGAAGCTTTCTTT. The resulting protein is CASRSGQGNTEAFF.